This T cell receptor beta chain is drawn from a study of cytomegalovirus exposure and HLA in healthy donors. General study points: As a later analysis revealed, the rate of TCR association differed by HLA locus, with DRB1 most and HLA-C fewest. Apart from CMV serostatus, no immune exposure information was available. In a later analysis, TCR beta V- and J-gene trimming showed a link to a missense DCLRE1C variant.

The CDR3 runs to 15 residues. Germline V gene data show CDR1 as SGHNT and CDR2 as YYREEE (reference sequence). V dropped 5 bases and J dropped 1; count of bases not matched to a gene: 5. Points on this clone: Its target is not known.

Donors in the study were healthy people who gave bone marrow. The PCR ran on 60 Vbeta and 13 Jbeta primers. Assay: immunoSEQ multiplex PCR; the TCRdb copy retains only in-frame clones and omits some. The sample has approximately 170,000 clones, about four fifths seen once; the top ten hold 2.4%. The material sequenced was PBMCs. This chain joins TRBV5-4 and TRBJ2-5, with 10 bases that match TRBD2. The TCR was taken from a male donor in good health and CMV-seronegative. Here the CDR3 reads CASSRTSGSQETQYF. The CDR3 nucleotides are TGTGCCAGCAGTCGGACTAGCGGTTCCCAAGAGACCCAGTACTTC.